The 11 T cell receptor beta chains given below trace back to one sample, sequenced in a study of shared clonotypes between healthy human individuals. This table comes from immunoSEQ multiplex PCR, and its TCRdb copy is limited to in-frame clones, with some not included. The sample includes a few hundred thousand clones, 70% to 80% of them seen just once. The sample taken for sequencing was PBMCs. Receptors were obtained from a woman aged 35 to 49 in good health. Some clones in this sample may be carry-over from other donors' samples.

This clone showed up just once. The chain is built from TRBV7-2 and TRBJ2-7; 8 bases agree with TRBD1. This CDR3 spans 13 amino acids. Germline CDR1 reads SGHTA; CDR2 reads FQGNSA. V dropped 1 base and J dropped 6; count of bases not matched to a gene: 2. The CDR3 DNA reads TGTGCCAGCAGCTTAGGACAGGGGCCCGAGCAGTACTTC. Protein product: CASSLGQGPEQYF.

This chain links TRBV10-3 with TRBJ2-3; no clear D. Between the trimmed V and J ends, which lost 1 base and 7 bases, there was a span of 9 bases. CDR1 is ENHRY, CDR2 SYGVKD, per germline. This CDR3 has 13 residues. CDR3: CAISEFADNTQYF. The CDR3 DNA is TGTGCCATCAGTGAGTTTGCAGATAATACGCAGTATTTT.

Concerning this clone itself: With a far larger clone one base away, a read error is the likely cause. Distinct nucleotide sequences in the sample also encode this CDR3. The chain uses TRBV29-1 and TRBJ1-1; TRBD1 aligns across 12 bases. The germline CDR1 and CDR2 sequences are SQVTM and ANQGSEA. The length of the CDR3 is 14 residues. CDR3 in amino acids: CSVSFGTGGTEAFF. CDR3 nucleotide sequence: TGCAGCGTCTCCTTCGGGACAGGGGGCACTGAAGCATTCTTT.

The chain carries TRBV15 and TRBJ1-5; D unresolved. V lost 1 base and J 10 bases, leaving 14 bases between the germline ends. CDR1 is LNHNV, CDR2 YYDKDF, per germline (reference sequence). This CDR3 region has 14 residues. CDR3 DNA: TGTGCCACCAGCAGAGGGGTTGGGGTCCAACCCCAGCATTTT. This translates into CATSRGVGVQPQHF.

The rearrangement links TRBV7-8 to TRBJ2-5, with D maybe TRBD2 (5 bases). This CDR3 region has 16 residues. The germline gives CDR1 SGHVS, CDR2 FQNEAQ. Trimming removed 6 bases at V and 5 bases at J, with 22 bases between. This chain's CDR3 is CASRLRSGKSRETQYF. CDR3 nucleotides: TGTGCCAGCAGATTAAGGTCCGGGAAGTCACGGGAGACCCAGTACTTC. The complete variable domain, with remaining parts taken from reference TRBV7-8 and TRBJ2-5, reads GAGVSQSPRYKVAKRGQDVALRCDPISGHVSLFWYQQALGQGPEFLTYFQNEAQLDKSGLPSDRFFAERPEGSVSTLKIQRTQQEDSAVYLCASRLRSGKSRETQYFGPGTRLLVL.

There are a few counts of this clone. V usage is TRBV25-1 and J usage is TRBJ1-2, with 8 bases aligning to TRBD1. This CDR3 region has 13 residues. V was clipped by 8 bases and J by 4 bases; unmatched bases: 6. Germline assignment: CDR1 MGHDK and CDR2 SYGVNS. This CDR3 is CASGDRGVYGYTF. The CDR3 bases are TGTGCCAGCGGCGACAGGGGCGTCTATGGCTACACCTTC.

In regard to this clone: This could be a read error, since a much larger clone is one nucleotide away. The chain combines TRBV5-1 with TRBJ1-1; the D is unclear. The CDR3 spans 14 residues. CDR1 is SGHRS, CDR2 YFSETQ, per germline. Trimming pared 0 bases from V and 0 bases from J, leaving 6 bases between. Here the CDR3 reads CASSLGVMNTEAFF. The CDR3 DNA reads as TGCGCCAGCAGCTTGGGCGTAATGAACACTGAAGCTTTCTTT.

CDR3 sequence (DNA): TGCGCCAGCAGCTGGGAATTGGGGAGGGGGTACCAAGAGACCCAGTACTTC. Translating gives CASSWELGRGYQETQYF. The genes are TRBV5-1 and TRBJ2-5, with D possibly being TRBD2 (7 bases). Germline V gene data show CDR1 as SGHRS and CDR2 as YFSETQ. This CDR3 contains 17 residues. V gave up 3 bases and J gave up 0 bases, with 18 bases separating them.

The chain combines TRBV5-4 with TRBJ2-1, with D hard to call. The germline V gene has CDR1 SGHNT and CDR2 YYREEE (reference sequence). The CDR3 is made up of 13 amino acids. The V end was cut by 0 bases, the J end by 9 bases, with 10 bases between. The DNA of the CDR3 is TGTGCCAGCAGCTTGGCCTCGGGTCTTGAGCAGTTCTTC. Translated: CASSLASGLEQFF.

The V and J genes are TRBV10-3 and TRBJ2-7; no definite D call. The ends were cut back, 4 bases at V and 4 bases at J, with 14 bases in the middle. Germline CDR1 ENHRY, CDR2 SYGVKD. CDR3 size: 14 residues. The CDR3 DNA sequence: TGTGCCATCAGTGGAGACAAGCCCCGATACGAGCAGTACTTC. This sequence encodes CAISGDKPRYEQYF.

The chain carries TRBV27 and TRBJ2-7; D might be TRBD2 (6 bases). V shed 0 bases and J shed 0 bases, with 12 bases lying between them. Germline V gene data show CDR1 as MNHEY and CDR2 as SMNVEV (reference sequence). The CDR3 runs to 16 residues. The DNA of the CDR3 is TGTGCCAGCAGTTTATCGGGCGGGGATGTCTCCTACGAGCAGTACTTC. Its protein product is CASSLSGGDVSYEQYF.